These 7 T cell receptor beta chains were sequenced from one sample in a study of CD8 T cells in ankylosing spondylitis. Study-wide results and caveats: One TCR beta motif, made up of eight or nine highly homologous variants, appeared characteristic of ankylosing spondylitis blood.

TCRdb reprocessed the 5' RACE reads with MiXCR, giving one entry per CDR3 protein. The top ten clones hold approximately 0.93% of a sample with approximately 400,000 distinct CDR3 sequences, roughly 15% of them seen once. Their recognized antigens are unknown. The specimen was blood, either unsorted or a sorted T cell fraction (not recorded which). The receptors originated from a male donor with ankylosing spondylitis.

The V and J genes are TRBV6-2 or TRBV6-3 and TRBJ2-2; TRBD2 might be the D (6 bases). Trimming took off 7 bases at V and 0 bases at J, with 15 bases between the two ends. Looked up from germline, CDR1 is MNHEY and CDR2 is SVGEGT. The CDR3 extends over 16 amino acids. The DNA of the CDR3 is TGTGCCAGCATTATGAGGCGGGGCGCGAACACCGGGGAGCTGTTTTTT. Its protein product is CASIMRRGANTGELFF.

This clonotype appeared many times. This rearrangement joins TRBV4-2 to TRBJ2-1, with D possibly called TRBD1 or TRBD2 (5 bases each). The V gene's germline CDR1 is LGHNA and CDR2 YNFKEQ. The CDR3 totals 14 residues. V lost 1 base to trimming and J lost 6 bases, with 10 bases between them. The CDR3 loop is CASSQGVGGNEQFF. The DNA for the CDR3 is TGTGCCAGCAGCCAAGGCGTTGGGGGCAATGAGCAGTTCTTC.

The chain links TRBV4-3 to TRBJ2-3, with 8 positions matching TRBD1. J was trimmed by 3 bases and V by 4 bases; bases with no gene match: 6. The CDR3 has 15 residues. The V gene's germline CDR1 is LGHNA and CDR2 YSLEER. CDR3 bases: TGCGCCAGCAGCCGGGCAGGGGGCCGAACAGATACGCAGTATTTT. Its protein is CASSRAGGRTDTQYF.

The rearrangement uses TRBV20-1 and TRBJ2-6, with TRBD1 as a possible D gene (5 bases). Germline V lookup: CDR1 DFQATT, CDR2 SNEGSKA (reference sequence). The CDR3 spans 14 residues. Between the trimmed V and J ends, which lost 4 bases and 1 base, there was a span of 8 bases. The CDR3 spells CSAIPGSGANVLTF. The CDR3 DNA sequence: TGCAGTGCTATTCCAGGGTCTGGGGCCAACGTCCTGACTTTC.

V and J are TRBV20-1 and TRBJ2-3, with TRBD2 matching 16 bases. Per germline, CDR1 DFQATT and CDR2 SNEGSKA (reference sequence). The CDR3 is 17 amino acids. V was clipped by 6 bases and J by 5 bases; unmatched bases: 11. CDR3 sequence (DNA): TGCAGTGCCAAGAGGGGACTAGCGGGAGGGCCGGGAGATACGCAGTATTTT. It is translated as CSAKRGLAGGPGDTQYF.

This clonotype was detected a few times. The V call is TRBV20-1, the J call TRBJ1-3; TRBD1 matches 7 bases. CDR1 and CDR2 (germline): DFQATT, SNEGSKA (reference sequence). The ends lost 6 bases at V and 4 bases at J; junction bases unmatched: 3. CDR3 length: 12 amino acids. The CDR3 reads CSAQGGGNTIYF. CDR3 bases: TGCAGTGCGCAGGGGGGGGGAAACACCATATATTTT.

The table lists this clonotype with a few counts. The genes are TRBV3-1 and TRBJ1-6; D is unresolved. This CDR3 has 18 amino acids. In germline, CDR1 is LGHDT, CDR2 YNNKEL (reference sequence). Trimming cost V 1 base and J 6 bases, with 19 bases left between them. The CDR3 bases are TGTGCCAGCAGCCAAGGGGTCCGACTCGAGGCCAGTAATTCACCCCTCCACTTT. Translating it yields CASSQGVRLEASNSPLHF.